One sample yielded the 17 T cell receptor beta chains listed below, sequenced in a study of OX40 agonist ivuxolimab in advanced cancers. Profiling relied on immunoSEQ multiplex PCR, and the TCRdb table lists in-frame clones only, not all of them. The table has roughly 80,000 clones, more than 75% seen once. Sequenced here: CD4+ or CD8+ T cells sorted from blood, sampled in a trial of the OX40 agonist ivuxolimab. These TCRs come from an adult with an advanced solid tumor such as melanoma, head and neck, liver or kidney cancer.

The V call is TRBV30, the J call TRBJ1-1, with no clear D. The CDR3 contains 14 residues. The germline gives CDR1 GTSNPN, CDR2 SVGIG (reference sequence). V dropped 1 base and J dropped 0 bases, with 9 bases sitting between them. CDR3 amino acids: CAWSENRMNTEAFF. The DNA for the CDR3 is TGTGCCTGGAGTGAAAACCGAATGAACACTGAAGCTTTCTTT.

The chain joins TRBV28 to TRBJ1-2; D might be TRBD1 (5 bases). Germline loops: CDR1 MDHEN, CDR2 SYDVKM. CDR3 size: 14 residues. The V end was cut by 5 bases, the J end by 7 bases, with 17 bases between. CDR3 sequence reads: CASSPIGGAFGYTF. DNA for the CDR3: TGTGCCAGCAGTCCAATCGGAGGGGCTTTTGGCTACACCTTC.

J is TRBJ2-7 and V is TRBV5-5, with a possible D match to TRBD2 (5 bases). The CDR3 extends over 15 amino acids. Germline assignment: CDR1 SGHKS and CDR2 YYEKEE (reference sequence). V lost 4 bases and J lost 5, with 19 bases in between. The CDR3 reads CASSPLGRVANEQYF. The CDR3 DNA sequence: TGTGCCAGCAGCCCACTAGGACGGGTCGCGAACGAGCAGTACTTC.

This chain connects TRBV30 to TRBJ1-3; D is ambiguous. Germline V gene lookup returns CDR1 GTSNPN and CDR2 SVGIG (reference sequence). The CDR3 runs 14 residues. Trimming left V 3 bases short and J 4 bases short, with 13 bases between. The CDR3: CAWSVPEAGNTIYF. CDR3 sequence (DNA): TGTGCCTGGAGCGTCCCCGAAGCGGGAAACACCATATATTTT.

In this sample, this clone turned up once. V gene TRBV5-1 combines with J gene TRBJ1-2; no reliable D call. The CDR3 sequence is 16 residues long. Germline CDR1 reads SGHRS; CDR2 reads YFSETQ. V gave up 0 bases and J gave up 4 bases, with 16 bases separating them. CDR3 region: CASSLEPGRGSYGYTF. For the CDR3, the DNA is TGCGCCAGCAGCTTGGAACCTGGTCGAGGATCCTATGGCTACACCTTC.

J is TRBJ2-7 and V is TRBV9; D might be TRBD1 (6 bases). The CDR3 sequence is 13 residues long. The V gene's germline CDR1 is SGDLS and CDR2 YYNGEE. V lost 1 base to trimming and J lost 7 bases, with 12 bases between them. CDR3 nucleotide sequence: TGTGCCAGCAGCGTATCAGGGGCAAGGGAGCAGTACTTC. Residues: CASSVSGAREQYF.

The chain joins TRBV30 to TRBJ2-5; D not resolved. The length of the CDR3 is 11 residues. Germline assignment: CDR1 GTSNPN and CDR2 SVGIG (reference sequence). Trimming removed 2 bases at V and 2 bases at J, with 3 bases between. This CDR3 reads CAWSPQETQYF. The DNA of the CDR3 is TGTGCCTGGAGTCCTCAAGAGACCCAGTACTTC. Filled out from reference TRBV30 and TRBJ2-5, the complete variable domain reads SQTIHQWPATLVQPVGSPLSLECTVEGTSNPNLYWYRQAAGRGLQLLFYSVGIGQISSEVPQNLSASRPQDRQFILSSKKLLLSDSGFYLCAWSPQETQYFGPGTRLLVL.

The chain links TRBV6-5 to TRBJ2-7; TRBD2 might be the D (5 bases). The CDR3 length is 13 residues. Trimming took off 6 bases at V and 2 bases at J, with 11 bases between the two ends. Per germline, CDR1 MNHEY and CDR2 SVGAGI. CDR3 sequence: CASSHGITYEQYF. CDR3 DNA sequence: TGTGCCAGCAGCCACGGGATCACCTACGAGCAGTACTTC.

The rearrangement uses TRBV7-9 and TRBJ1-1, with TRBD1 as a possible D gene (5 bases). The V and J ends lost 5 bases and 4 bases respectively, with 20 bases between them. In germline, CDR1 is SEHNR, CDR2 FQNEAQ (reference sequence). CDR3 length: 16 amino acids. This chain's CDR3 is CASSPKGGARGTEAFF. For the CDR3, the DNA is TGTGCCAGCAGCCCTAAAGGAGGGGCGCGCGGCACTGAAGCTTTCTTT.

The chain uses TRBV7-9 and TRBJ2-3; no reliable D call. This CDR3 is built from 12 residues. The ends were cut back, 6 bases at V and 6 bases at J, with 10 bases in the middle. Germline CDR1 and CDR2: SEHNR and FQNEAQ (reference sequence). CDR3 sequence reads: CASSRRNDTQYF. For the CDR3, the DNA is TGTGCCAGCAGTCGTCGTAATGATACGCAGTATTTT.

The chain links TRBV7-9 to TRBJ1-5; 10 bases line up with TRBD1. Germline-derived CDR1 and CDR2 are SEHNR and FQNEAQ (reference sequence). Trimming removed 1 base from V and 6 bases from J; junction bases left unmatched: 3. The CDR3 sequence is 15 residues long. The chain's CDR3 is CASSLGDRGLQPQHF. The CDR3 nucleotides are TGTGCCAGCAGCTTAGGGGACAGGGGACTTCAGCCCCAGCATTTT.

V and J are TRBV6-8 and TRBJ2-5; TRBD2 agrees at 7 bases. The CDR3 contains 14 residues. Trimming at V came to 4 bases and at J to 1 base, leaving 3 bases not matched to a gene. The germline V gene encodes CDR1 MNHGY and CDR2 SAAAGT. The CDR3 loop reads CASSSRTSQETQYF. The CDR3 coding sequence is TGTGCCAGCAGTTCCCGGACTAGCCAAGAGACCCAGTACTTC.

The V gene is TRBV4-1, the J gene TRBJ2-1, with 9 bases that match TRBD2. The J segment lost 4 bases and the V segment lost 4 bases, leaving 11 bases of the junction unmatched. Per germline, CDR1 MGHRA and CDR2 YSYEKL. CDR3 length: 17 amino acids. CDR3 loop: CASSRLTSGGSYNEQFF. The CDR3 coding sequence is TGCGCCAGCAGCCGATTAACGAGCGGGGGGTCTTACAATGAGCAGTTCTTC.

The chain carries TRBV29-1 and TRBJ1-5; D may be TRBD1 (6 bases). V was trimmed by 6 bases and J by 3 bases, leaving 12 bases between them. In germline, CDR1 is SQVTM, CDR2 ANQGSEA. CDR3 length: 13 residues. CDR3 sequence (DNA): TGCAGCGTGGTAGGGGGAAACAATCAGCCCCAGCATTTT. Protein: CSVVGGNNQPQHF.

The count of this clone is one. The chain links TRBV11-2 to TRBJ1-1; possibly TRBD1 for D (6 bases). CDR3 length: 15 residues. Trimming took 5 bases from V and 0 from J, leaving 13 bases between them. CDR1 SGHAT and CDR2 FQNNGV come from the germline V gene. CDR3 nucleotides: TGTGCCAGCAGCATCAGGGGTCCAATGAACACTGAAGCTTTCTTT. Encoded protein: CASSIRGPMNTEAFF.

J is TRBJ2-5 and V is TRBV5-1; TRBD1 matches 8 bases. The germline CDR1 and CDR2 sequences are SGHRS and YFSETQ. This CDR3 region has 14 residues. Trimming at V came to 1 base and at J to 5 bases, leaving 4 bases not matched to a gene. The CDR3, as DNA: TGCGCCAGCAGCTTGCCAGGGGGCTCGGAGACCCAGTACTTC. This gives the protein CASSLPGGSETQYF. Together with reference TRBV5-1 and TRBJ2-5, the CDR3 gives the full variable domain: KAGVTQTPRYLIKTRGQQVTLSCSPISGHRSVSWYQQTPGQGLQFLFEYFSETQRNKGNFPGRFSGRQFSNSRSEMNVSTLELGDSALYLCASSLPGGSETQYFGPGTRLLVL.

The sample holds one count of this clone. V is TRBV6-1 and J is TRBJ1-2; no reliable D call. The CDR3 is made up of 15 amino acids. Germline CDR1 MNHNS, CDR2 SASEGT. Trimming stripped 2 bases from V and 7 bases from J, with 17 bases between. CDR3 in DNA: TGTGCCAGCAGTGAAACCACGCAGGATCCCTTTGGCTACACCTTC. Its translation: CASSETTQDPFGYTF.